This record concerns one T cell receptor beta chain sequence. Its antigen is unknown. The source of the sample is a study of vaccination and CD4 T cells after COVID-19. Turning to the study itself: The convalescent population consisted of six males and four females, two of whom were of Hispanic ethnicity. Overlapping spike pools from SARS-CoV-2 and HCoV-NL63, HCoV-OC43 and HCoV-229E served as culture stimuli.

Sample treatment: roughly nine-day PBMC culture with coronavirus spike peptide pools or control peptides (ViraFEST assay). TCRs were sequenced by ViraFEST after antigen-specific T cells had been expanded with peptide pools. V was clipped by 3 bases and J by 8 bases, with 14 bases between them. CDR3 size: 14 residues. The V gene's germline CDR1 is LNHDA and CDR2 SQIVND (reference sequence). With the Oncomine TCR Beta short-read assay, DNA from cultured CD4+ T cells was sequenced. TCRdb recomputed calls from the PCR reads with MiXCR, one row per CDR3 protein. The repertoire holds approximately 15,000 distinct CDR3 sequences, around 29% seen once, with 15% to 17% in the top ten.

The source material was cultured CD4+ T cells from blood. The V gene is TRBV19, the J gene TRBJ2-1; possible D gene TRBD2, 7 bases. The TCR sequence derives from a human donor with COVID-19. For the CDR3, the DNA is TGTGCCAGTAGTATTAGGGGGGGGCGGGATGAGCAGTTCTTC. This encodes CASSIRGGRDEQFF.